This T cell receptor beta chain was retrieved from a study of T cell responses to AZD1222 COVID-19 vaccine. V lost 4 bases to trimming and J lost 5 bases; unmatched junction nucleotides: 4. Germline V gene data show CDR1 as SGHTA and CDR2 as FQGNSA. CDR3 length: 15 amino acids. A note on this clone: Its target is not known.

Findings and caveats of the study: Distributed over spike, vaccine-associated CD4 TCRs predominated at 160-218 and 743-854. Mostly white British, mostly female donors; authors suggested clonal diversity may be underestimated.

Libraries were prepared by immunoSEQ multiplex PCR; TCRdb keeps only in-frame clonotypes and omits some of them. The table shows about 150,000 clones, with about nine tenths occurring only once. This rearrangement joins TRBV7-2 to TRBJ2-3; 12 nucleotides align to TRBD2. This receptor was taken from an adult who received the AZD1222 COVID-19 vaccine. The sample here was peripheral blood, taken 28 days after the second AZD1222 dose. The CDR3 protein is CASSSSSGRGDTQYF. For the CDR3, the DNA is TGTGCCAGCAGCTCCTCTAGCGGGAGGGGAGATACGCAGTATTTT.